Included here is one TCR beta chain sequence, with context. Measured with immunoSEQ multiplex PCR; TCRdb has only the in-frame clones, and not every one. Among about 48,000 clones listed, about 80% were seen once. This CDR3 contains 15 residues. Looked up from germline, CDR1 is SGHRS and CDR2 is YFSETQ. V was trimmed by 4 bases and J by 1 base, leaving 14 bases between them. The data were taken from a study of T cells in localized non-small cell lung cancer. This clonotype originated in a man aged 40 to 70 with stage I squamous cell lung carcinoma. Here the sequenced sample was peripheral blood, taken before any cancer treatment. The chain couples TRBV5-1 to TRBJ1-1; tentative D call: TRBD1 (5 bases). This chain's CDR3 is CASSSGAGKNTEAFF. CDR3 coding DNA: TGCGCCAGCAGCAGTGGAGCAGGGAAGAACACTGAAGCTTTCTTT.